The T cell receptor (beta chain) under discussion was sequenced for a study of T cell responses to AZD1222 COVID-19 vaccine (dated by TCRdb to the early 2020s). Regarding the study in general: A total of 233 trial participants underwent TCR sequencing, of whom 200 to 220 had received two doses of AZD1222 and around 25 had received two doses of the MenACWY control vaccine. Trial participants were enrolled into age subgroups of 18-55, 56-69 and 70-plus years, which contained about 150, 27 and 61 TCR-sequenced participants, respectively.

The CDR3 regions of human TCRbeta chains were subjected to immunosequencing. On the authors' methods: Repertoire TCRs were checked for matches against a reference library of SARS-CoV-2-specific TCRs that had been generated using the MIRA antigen-specificity platform. Breadth meant the fraction of unique TCRs that were SARS-CoV-2-associated, whereas depth meant the fraction of total T cells that were SARS-CoV-2-associated. Using the MIRA data, each spike-specific TCR was assigned both to the spike region to which the TCR was reactive and to a CD4 or CD8 class. Log10-transformed breadth and depth values were compared by one-way ANOVA with Sidak's multiple comparisons tests. Not all clones reach the TCRdb copy of this immuneACCESS table, which keeps in-frame sequences only. Checked studies attribute under half of the gap to unresolved V genes and leave the rest unexplained. V and J calls and clone size are as listed in that table; D and trimming were resolved from the DNA. The sample records about 150,000 clones, 75% to 85% of which are singletons. The ten largest clones add up to under 8% of the sample.

The study at large found these results: In the small 56-69-year group, the increase in depth fell short of significance, most likely because of low power. Conclusions about previously exposed vaccinees are limited because only five to seven AZD1222 recipients were SARS-CoV-2 seropositive at baseline. Because no samples from the day 14 peak response were available, repertoires could be characterized only after the peak T cell response. Vaccine-associated CD4 TCRs spanned the whole spike protein, with dominant responses in regions 160-218 and 743-854. After two AZD1222 doses, both the breadth and the depth of spike-specific TCRs were significantly higher than at day 0 and than in MenACWY recipients. Most participants were white British and females outnumbered males, and the authors suggested that clonal diversity may have been underestimated. Reportedly, almost half of the unique spike-specific TCRs recognized epitopes lying outside the regions that are mutated in the B.1.351 and B.1.1.7 variants.

The count of this clone is one. No antigen is known for it. No much larger clone exists at a distance of one base, and base qualities are not known. From V the trimming removes 5 bases and from J it removes 3 bases, while the gene matches leave 8 bases of the junction unaccounted for. The CDR3 has 15 amino acids, counting the end cysteine and phenylalanine. Only the CDR3 part of the read is kept: 45 bases, read in frame from the first base. According to the germline V gene (reference sequence), CDR1 reads LNHDA and CDR2 reads SQIVND. This sample's time point label indicates: about 28 days (+/-7) after the second vaccine dose. In light of the paper, this sample's treatment or condition label describes: meningococcal conjugate vaccine given as trial control. Vaccinee samples came from UK trials COV001 and COV002, including a single-blind randomized controlled phase 2/3 trial of AZD1222 (ChAdOx1 nCoV-19) in healthy adults. Trial participant PBMC samples were collected at day 0 and day 28 after the second dose for TCRbeta chain sequencing.

This specimen consisted of peripheral blood, obtained 28 days after the second dose of the MenACWY control vaccine. This clonotype was sampled from an adult who received the MenACWY meningococcal vaccine as a control. This chain is built from TRBV19 and TRBJ1-2, and TRBD1 matches 8 of the central bases. The CDR3 corresponds to CASSDQGAGYYGYTF. The base sequence is TGTGCCAGTAGTGATCAGGGGGCTGGTTACTATGGCTACACCTTC.